This record covers a single TCR beta chain. The source of the sample is a study of blood T cell repertoires in COVID-19. V was pared by 0 bases and J by 9 bases, with 13 bases between. The CDR3 is 14 amino acids. Germline loops: CDR1 LGHDT, CDR2 YNNKEL (reference sequence). Source study methods: Amplification of reference gene primers provided the estimated nucleated cell counts. Measured with immunoSEQ multiplex PCR; TCRdb has only the in-frame clones, and not every one. D and trimming come from the DNA, and the V and J calls and clone size come from that table. The table records about 420,000 clones, 70% to 90% of them present only once.

The TCR was taken from a man aged 18-30 years with COVID-19, enrolled during active disease. Material for sequencing was peripheral blood. The chain is built from TRBV3-1 (or the pseudogene TRBV3-2) and TRBJ2-3, with D possibly matching TRBD1 (5 bases). CDR3: CASSQDLRGPTQYF. As DNA, the CDR3 is TGTGCCAGCAGCCAAGATCTTAGGGGCCCGACGCAGTATTTT.